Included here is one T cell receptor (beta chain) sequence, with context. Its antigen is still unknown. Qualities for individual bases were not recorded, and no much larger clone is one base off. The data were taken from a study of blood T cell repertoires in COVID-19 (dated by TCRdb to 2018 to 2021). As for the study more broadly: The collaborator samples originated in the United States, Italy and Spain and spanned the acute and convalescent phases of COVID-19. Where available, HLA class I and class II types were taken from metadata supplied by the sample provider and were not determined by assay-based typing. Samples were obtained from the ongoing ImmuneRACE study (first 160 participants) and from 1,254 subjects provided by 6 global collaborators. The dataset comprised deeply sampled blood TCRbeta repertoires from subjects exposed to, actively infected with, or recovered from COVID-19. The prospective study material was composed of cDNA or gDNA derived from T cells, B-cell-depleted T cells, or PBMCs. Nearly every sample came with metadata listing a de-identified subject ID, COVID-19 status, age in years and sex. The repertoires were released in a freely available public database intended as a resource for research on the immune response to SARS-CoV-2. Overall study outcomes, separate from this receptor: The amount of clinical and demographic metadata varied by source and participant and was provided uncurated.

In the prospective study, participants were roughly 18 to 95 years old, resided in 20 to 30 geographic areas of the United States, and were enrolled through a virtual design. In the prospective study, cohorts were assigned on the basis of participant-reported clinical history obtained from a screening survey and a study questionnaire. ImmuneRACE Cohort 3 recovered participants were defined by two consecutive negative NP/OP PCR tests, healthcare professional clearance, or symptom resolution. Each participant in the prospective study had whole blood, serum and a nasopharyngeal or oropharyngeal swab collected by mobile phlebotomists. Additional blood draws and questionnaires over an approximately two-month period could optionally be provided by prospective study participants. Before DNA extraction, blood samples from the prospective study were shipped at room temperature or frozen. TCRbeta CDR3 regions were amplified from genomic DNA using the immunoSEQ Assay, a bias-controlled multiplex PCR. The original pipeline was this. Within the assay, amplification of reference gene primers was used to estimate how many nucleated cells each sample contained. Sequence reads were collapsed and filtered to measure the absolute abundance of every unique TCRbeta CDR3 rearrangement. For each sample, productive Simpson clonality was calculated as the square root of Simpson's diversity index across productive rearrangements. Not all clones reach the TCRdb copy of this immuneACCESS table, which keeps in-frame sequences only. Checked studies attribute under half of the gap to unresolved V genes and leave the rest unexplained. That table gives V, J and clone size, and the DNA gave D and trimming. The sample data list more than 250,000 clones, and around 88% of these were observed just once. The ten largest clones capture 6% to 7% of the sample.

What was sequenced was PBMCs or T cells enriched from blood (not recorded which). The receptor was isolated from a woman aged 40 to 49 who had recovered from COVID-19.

The bases read TGTGCCAGCACCCGGGACAGGGTCACTGAAGCTTTCTTT. Its protein is CASTRDRVTEAFF. The chain couples TRBV28 to TRBJ1-1, with 9 central nucleotides matching TRBD1. Trimming accounts for 7 bases at V and 4 bases at J, while the number of junction bases matched to no gene is 4. The CDR3 contains 13 residues, cysteine and phenylalanine counted. The kept DNA is CDR3 alone, 39 bases in frame from the first base. Taken from the germline V gene, the CDR1 and CDR2 loops are MDHEN and SYDVKM.